This T cell receptor (beta chain) was profiled in a study of blood T cell repertoires in COVID-19 (TCRdb year 2020). With regard to the full study: Recovered participants in ImmuneRACE Cohort 3 were defined as having two consecutive negative NP/OP PCR tests, clearance from a healthcare professional, or resolution of symptoms. HLA class I and class II types, where available, came from metadata supplied by the sample provider rather than from assay-based typing. The samples were drawn from the first 160 participants of the ongoing ImmuneRACE study and from some 1,300 subjects provided by 6 global collaborators. A freely available public database, intended as a resource for researchers studying the immune response to SARS-CoV-2, is where the repertoires were released. Nearly every sample came with metadata listing a de-identified subject ID, COVID-19 status, age in years and sex. Deeply sampled blood TCRbeta repertoires from subjects exposed to, actively infected with, or recovered from COVID-19 were included in the dataset. Samples covering the acute and convalescent phases of COVID-19 were provided by collaborators in the United States, Italy and Spain. The prospective study material was composed of cDNA or gDNA derived from T cells, B-cell-depleted T cells, or PBMCs.

Participants in the prospective study were enrolled through a virtual design, were aged about 18 to 100 years, and lived in 20 to 30 United States geographic areas. In the prospective study, cohorts were assigned on the basis of participant-reported clinical history obtained from a screening survey and a study questionnaire. In the prospective study, mobile phlebotomists collected whole blood, serum and a nasopharyngeal or oropharyngeal swab from each participant. Additional blood draws and questionnaires over an approximately two-month period could optionally be provided by prospective study participants. Before DNA extraction, prospective study blood samples were shipped either frozen or at room temperature. Paper-wide results and their limitations: Clinical and demographic metadata were provided uncurated, with the amount varying by source and participant.

CDR3 length: 17 amino acids, cysteine to phenylalanine. CDR3 DNA only is kept here, 51 bases in frame from base 1. Via the germline V gene (reference sequence), CDR1 is WNHNN and CDR2 SYGVQD. The V end gives up 6 bases and the J end 1 base, leaving 10 bases in the junction not matched to a gene. Points on this clone: It has no known antigen specificity. Qualities for individual bases were not recorded, and no much larger clone is one base off.

TCRbeta CDR3 regions were amplified from genomic DNA using the immunoSEQ Assay, a bias-controlled multiplex PCR. In the authors' own workflow: The number of nucleated cells in each sample was estimated from the amplification of reference gene primers within the assay. Sequence reads were collapsed and filtered to measure the absolute abundance of every unique TCRbeta CDR3 rearrangement. For each sample, productive Simpson clonality was calculated by taking the square root of Simpson's diversity index across productive rearrangements. TCRdb took over this immuneACCESS table, retaining in-frame rearrangements with V and J assigned. Such tables are incomplete; in checked studies, under half of the missing clones stem from an unresolved V gene, and the remainder is unexplained. V, J and clone size are those of that table, while D and trimming were read from the DNA. In this sample the table shows 150,000 to 200,000 clones, about 88% of which occur a single time. The ten biggest clones cover around 24% of the sample.

Sequenced: PBMCs or T cells enriched from blood (not recorded which). The clonotype was recovered from a woman between 35 and 50 years old in a cohort exposed to, infected with or recovered from COVID-19 (not recorded which). The sequence joins TRBV10-1 to TRBJ2-2; 8 central bases correspond to TRBD1. The CDR3 region: CASRVDRATLNTGELFF. The nucleotides are TGCGCCAGCAGGGTGGACAGGGCGACCCTGAACACCGGGGAGCTGTTTTTT.